These 31 T cell receptor beta chains originate from one sample sequenced in a study of control samples from healthy donors and cancer patients. TCRdb keeps only in-frame clones here, not all; method: immunoSEQ multiplex PCR. The sample carries 70,000 to 90,000 clones, 94% recorded once. The specimen sequenced was blood. These receptors all come from a woman between 40 and 55 years old in good health.

This clone came up once. V is TRBV29-1 and J is TRBJ1-1, with a weak D call TRBD1 (5 bases). CDR3 size: 14 residues. Trimming shortened V by 0 bases and J by 8 bases, and 16 bases separated the two germline ends. Germline values: CDR1 SQVTM, CDR2 ANQGSEA. CDR3 residues: CSVEEVWGSSEAFF. DNA for the CDR3: TGCAGCGTTGAAGAAGTGTGGGGGAGCAGCGAAGCTTTCTTT.

This chain links TRBV6-6 with TRBJ1-5; D perhaps matches TRBD1 (5 bases). The CDR3 loop spans 16 amino acids. Germline V CDR1 and CDR2: MNHNY, SVGAGI (reference sequence). Trimming cost V 6 bases and J 9 bases, with 24 bases left between them. The CDR3 region is CASSQDSPMADGPQHF. The CDR3 DNA sequence: TGTGCCAGCAGCCAAGACAGTCCTATGGCCGACGGGCCCCAGCATTTT.

The V call is TRBV11-2, the J call TRBJ2-7, with 9 bases identical to TRBD2. The CDR3 length is 16 residues. V shed 1 base, J shed 3 bases, and the junction held 7 bases outside the gene matches. CDR1 is SGHAT and CDR2 is FQNNGV in the germline V gene. The CDR3 nucleotides are TGTGCCAGCAGCTTAGGGTTTAGCGGGAGCCGCTACGAGCAGTACTTC. This sequence encodes CASSLGFSGSRYEQYF. Variable domain in full (rest from reference TRBV11-2 and TRBJ2-7): EAGVAQSPRYKIIEKRQSVAFWCNPISGHATLYWYQQILGQGPKLLIQFQNNGVVDDSQLPKDRFSAERLKGVDSTLKIQPAKLEDSAVYLCASSLGFSGSRYEQYFGPGTRLTVT.

This clone was observed once. The chain has TRBV27 and TRBJ2-7; D remains unclear. The CDR3 extends over 12 amino acids. Per germline, CDR1 MNHEY and CDR2 SMNVEV (reference sequence). Trimming took off 6 bases at V and 5 bases at J, with 11 bases between the two ends. In DNA, the CDR3 is TGTGCCAGCAGCGACCCCGGGCACGAGCAGTACTTC. Translating it yields CASSDPGHEQYF.

The J gene is TRBJ2-3, the V gene TRBV6-6; 9 nucleotides agree with TRBD1. The V gene's germline CDR1 is MNHNY and CDR2 SVGAGI (reference sequence). V lost 0 bases and J lost 6; bases outside the gene matches: 7. This CDR3 contains 16 residues. In DNA form, the CDR3 reads TGTGCCAGCAGTTACTCAGCCAGGACAGGGGTCGATACGCAGTATTTT. This codes for CASSYSARTGVDTQYF.

The V gene is TRBV29-1, the J gene TRBJ1-1, with D possibly TRBD1 on 5 matching bases. The CDR3 consists of 15 residues. Trimming took off 5 bases at V and 0 bases at J, with 16 bases between the two ends. The germline V gene has CDR1 SQVTM and CDR2 ANQGSEA. In DNA, the CDR3 is TGCAGCGTTCCCCCGTGGAAGGGGATGAACACTGAAGCTTTCTTT. Translated: CSVPPWKGMNTEAFF.

This sequence joins TRBV5-5 and TRBJ1-2; D unresolved. V was trimmed by 0 bases and J by 7 bases, leaving 13 bases between them. CDR1 is SGHKS, CDR2 YYEKEE, per germline (reference sequence). The CDR3 covers 14 residues. DNA of the CDR3: TGTGCCAGCAGCTTGGAGGCAGGAGGGCTTGGCTACACCTTC. Protein product: CASSLEAGGLGYTF.

The rearrangement links TRBV3-1 (or the pseudogene TRBV3-2) to TRBJ1-1; weak D call: TRBD1 (6 bases). Looked up from germline, CDR1 is LGHDT and CDR2 is YNNKEL (reference sequence). This CDR3 contains 14 residues. Deletions cut 3 bases from V and 0 bases from J, with 8 bases between. The CDR3 nucleotides are TGTGCCAGCAGCCAGGGACACATGAACACTGAAGCTTTCTTT. It encodes CASSQGHMNTEAFF.

This chain's CDR3 is CSASLAGGSPSSYEQYF. CDR3 nucleotide sequence: TGCAGTGCTAGTCTGGCTGGCGGGAGTCCGAGCTCCTACGAGCAGTACTTC. The rearrangement joins TRBV20-1 to TRBJ2-7; 7 positions match TRBD2. The CDR3 runs 17 residues. CDR1 is DFQATT and CDR2 is SNEGSKA in the germline V gene (reference sequence). V was clipped by 3 bases and J by 0 bases; unmatched bases: 14.

As regards this clone: The sample contains more than one DNA sequence encoding this CDR3. The rearrangement links TRBV21-1 to TRBJ2-7; the table assigns TRBD1, which was not confirmed against the DNA. TRBV21-1 is listed as a pseudogene. This CDR3 comprises 17 residues. The CDR3 region has the DNA TGTGCCAGCAGCAAAGCGCTAAGGGGACAGACCTGCTACGAGCAGTACTTT. The encoded protein is CASSKALRGQTCYEQYF.

The rearrangement links TRBV5-1 to TRBJ2-4; D may match TRBD1 or TRBD2 (5 bases each). The CDR3 runs 13 residues. CDR1 is SGHRS and CDR2 is YFSETQ in the germline V gene. Trimming took off 5 bases at V and 7 bases at J, with 13 bases between the two ends. The CDR3 spells CASRSQGGNIQYF. The CDR3 coding sequence is TGCGCCAGCAGGTCTCAGGGCGGGAACATTCAGTACTTC.

This sequence joins TRBV5-1 and TRBJ2-1; 11 bases fit TRBD2. CDR3 length: 17 residues. V trimming: 3 bases; J trimming: 0 bases; junction bases outside the gene matches: 5. Germline CDR1 SGHRS, CDR2 YFSETQ. This CDR3 is CASSSPTSGNSYNEQFF. CDR3 sequence (DNA): TGCGCCAGCAGCTCCCCGACTAGCGGGAACTCCTACAATGAGCAGTTCTTC.

This chain uses TRBV5-6 with TRBJ2-6; a possible D gene is TRBD2 (5 bases). V shed 4 bases and J shed 0 bases, with 8 bases lying between them. Germline V gene data show CDR1 as SGHDT and CDR2 as YYEEEE. There are 15 residues in the CDR3. This CDR3 reads CASSLTISGANVLTF. CDR3 in DNA: TGTGCCAGCAGCCTGACTATCTCTGGGGCCAACGTCCTGACTTTC.

The chain links TRBV12-5 to TRBJ1-1, with D perhaps TRBD1 (5 bases). Germline CDR1 LGHNT, CDR2 FRNRAP. This CDR3 has 14 residues. Trimming removed 1 base from V and 3 bases from J, with 9 bases in between. The CDR3 spells CASGLGGTYTEAFF. CDR3 nucleotides: TGTGCTAGTGGTTTGGGGGGCACGTACACTGAAGCTTTCTTT. Full variable domain (remainder filled in from reference TRBV12-5 and TRBJ1-1): DARVTQTPRHKVTEMGQEVTMRCQPILGHNTVFWYRQTMMQGLELLAYFRNRAPLDDSGMPKDRFSAEMPDATLATLKIQPSEPRDSAVYFCASGLGGTYTEAFFGQGTRLTVV.

This sequence joins TRBV5-5 and TRBJ1-2, with 11 bases that match TRBD1. The CDR3 loop spans 15 amino acids. The V gene end was trimmed by 5 bases and the J gene end by 5 bases; junction bases not matched to a gene: 8. Per the germline V gene, CDR1 is SGHKS and CDR2 is YYEKEE (reference sequence). CDR3 nucleotide sequence: TGTGCCAGCAGTTTTTCCGGGACAGGGGGATATGGCTACACCTTC. It codes for CASSFSGTGGYGYTF.

CDR3 in amino acids: CASSLLAGVTYEQYF. CDR3 bases: TGCGCCAGCAGCTTGCTAGCGGGAGTGACCTACGAGCAGTACTTC. The chain employs TRBV5-1 and TRBJ2-7, with 10 bases that match TRBD2. The junction had 3 bases not matched to a gene; V was cut back by 1 base and J by 2 bases. Germline lookup yields CDR1 SGHRS and CDR2 YFSETQ. The CDR3 has 15 residues.

The rearrangement joins TRBV5-1 to TRBJ1-2, with D unresolved. The germline V gene has CDR1 SGHRS and CDR2 YFSETQ. The CDR3 is 14 residues long. With 2 bases removed from V and 7 bases from J, the gap between germline ends came to 15 bases. The CDR3 coding sequence is TGCGCCAGCAGCTTACCCACACGTAACGGTGGCTACACCTTC. Translation: CASSLPTRNGGYTF. The full variable domain, rest sourced from reference TRBV5-1 and TRBJ1-2, is KAGVTQTPRYLIKTRGQQVTLSCSPISGHRSVSWYQQTPGQGLQFLFEYFSETQRNKGNFPGRFSGRQFSNSRSEMNVSTLELGDSALYLCASSLPTRNGGYTFGSGTRLTVV.

The rearrangement joins TRBV7-9 to TRBJ1-5; a weak D match, TRBD1 (5 bases). Germline values: CDR1 SEHNR, CDR2 FQNEAQ (reference sequence). Trimming removed 2 bases at V and 0 bases at J, with 8 bases between. The CDR3 sequence is 15 residues long. CDR3 bases: TGTGCCAGCAGCTTATCCAGGGTTAGCAATCAGCCCCAGCATTTT. This sequence encodes CASSLSRVSNQPQHF.

This chain uses TRBV6-5 with TRBJ1-1, with a weak D call TRBD1 (6 bases). Germline CDR1 MNHEY, CDR2 SVGAGI. The length of the CDR3 is 10 residues. Trimming stripped 8 bases from V and 7 bases from J, with 8 bases between. The chain's CDR3 is CASEDSEAFF. CDR3 coding DNA: TGTGCCAGCGAGGACAGTGAAGCTTTCTTT.

The chain uses TRBV7-2 and TRBJ1-2; 7 bases fit TRBD1. CDR1 is SGHTA and CDR2 is FQGNSA in the germline V gene. The CDR3 spans 16 residues. Losses at the gene ends were 5 bases for V and 2 bases for J; bases not matched to a gene: 11. The CDR3 region is CASSNRQGKENYGYTF. The CDR3 DNA reads TGTGCCAGCAGCAACAGACAGGGAAAGGAAAACTATGGCTACACCTTC. The full variable domain, rest sourced from reference TRBV7-2 and TRBJ1-2, is GAGVSQSPSNKVTEKGKDVELRCDPISGHTALYWYRQSLGQGLEFLIYFQGNSAPDKSGLPSDRFSAERTGGSVSTLTIQRTQQEDSAVYLCASSNRQGKENYGYTFGSGTRLTVV.

The rearrangement joins TRBV7-2 to TRBJ1-5; D remains ambiguous. Trimming removed 5 bases at V and 0 bases at J, with 11 bases between. Looked up from germline, CDR1 is SGHTA and CDR2 is FQGNSA. The CDR3 runs 15 residues. CDR3: CASSVGLVSNQPQHF. The CDR3 bases are TGTGCCAGCAGCGTAGGCCTCGTTAGCAATCAGCCCCAGCATTTT.

The chain employs TRBV14 and TRBJ2-7, with D perhaps TRBD1 (6 bases). V was pared by 3 bases and J by 5 bases, with 23 bases between. Per the germline V gene, CDR1 is SGHDN and CDR2 is FVKESK. CDR3 length: 17 amino acids. CDR3 DNA: TGTGCCAGCAGCCAGAAGTTGTATCGAGACAGGTATGACGAGCAGTACTTC. Encoded protein: CASSQKLYRDRYDEQYF.

This chain uses TRBV7-9 with TRBJ1-6; possibly TRBD1 for D (5 bases). The V gene lost 5 bases and the J gene lost 13 bases, with 21 bases spanning the gap. This CDR3 region has 15 residues. Germline-derived CDR1 and CDR2 are SEHNR and FQNEAQ (reference sequence). The DNA of the CDR3 is TGTGCCAGCAGCCGAGGGGCAGGAAGTAGAGATCCCCTCCACTTT. Translation gives CASSRGAGSRDPLHF.

This clone was seen once. This sequence joins TRBV20-1 and TRBJ1-2; possibly TRBD1 for D (5 bases). The CDR3 totals 14 residues. From germline, CDR1 is DFQATT and CDR2 SNEGSKA (reference sequence). The V end lost 3 bases, the J end lost 0 bases, and 11 bases lay between the germline ends. CDR3 bases: TGCAGTGCTAGTGGGGGAGCCGCTAACTATGGCTACACCTTC. Residues: CSASGGAANYGYTF.

The gene calls are TRBV6-2 or TRBV6-3 and TRBJ2-7; D is uncertain. Germline V gene lookup returns CDR1 MNHEY and CDR2 SVGEGT. Trimming took 2 bases from V and 3 from J, leaving 8 bases between them. CDR3 length: 13 amino acids. For the CDR3, the DNA is TGTGCCAGCAGTTACAGCCTCAGCTACGAGCAGTACTTC. Amino acids: CASSYSLSYEQYF.

In its sample, this clone was seen once. The V call is TRBV6-5, the J call TRBJ2-3; D is uncertain. The CDR3 is 15 amino acids. CDR1 MNHEY and CDR2 SVGAGI come from the germline V gene. Trimming removed 3 bases at V and 1 base at J, with 11 bases between. CDR3 residues: CASSYTMAGTDTQYF. The CDR3 DNA follows: TGTGCCAGCAGTTATACGATGGCTGGCACAGATACGCAGTATTTT.

The rearrangement links TRBV5-5 to TRBJ2-3; D not resolved. The CDR3 has 12 amino acids. With 1 base removed from V and 4 bases from J, the gap between germline ends came to 4 bases. The V gene's germline CDR1 is SGHKS and CDR2 YYEKEE (reference sequence). The DNA for the CDR3 is TGTGCCAGCAGCTTGTGGTCAGATACGCAGTATTTT. Translating gives CASSLWSDTQYF.

The chain recombines TRBV6-6 with TRBJ2-7, with 14 bases lining up with TRBD2. This CDR3 has 16 amino acids. Germline V gene data show CDR1 as MNHNY and CDR2 as SVGAGI (reference sequence). Germline trimming cut 5 bases from V and 2 bases from J; bases unmatched to any gene: 5. Here the CDR3 DNA reads TGTGCCAGCAGTGGACTAGCGGGAGGAGTTCCCTACGAGCAGTACTTC. This translates into CASSGLAGGVPYEQYF.

This rearrangement joins TRBV30 to TRBJ2-5; 9 bases are shared with TRBD2. CDR1 is GTSNPN and CDR2 is SVGIG in the germline V gene (reference sequence). This CDR3 region has 18 residues. V shed 0 bases and J 4 bases; nucleotides not matched to a gene: 15. The CDR3 spells CAWSVVRVSGRKSETQYF. As DNA, the CDR3 is TGTGCCTGGAGTGTTGTTAGGGTTAGCGGGAGAAAGTCAGAGACCCAGTACTTC.

The chain employs TRBV7-9 and TRBJ1-2, with D hard to call. V shed 1 base and J shed 3 bases, with 9 bases lying between them. The CDR3 extends over 14 amino acids. From germline, CDR1 is SEHNR and CDR2 FQNEAQ (reference sequence). CDR3: CASSLERLHYGYTF. In DNA, the CDR3 is TGTGCCAGCAGCTTAGAGAGGTTACACTATGGCTACACCTTC.

The chain's CDR3 is CSVEDHGLAGANEQFF. In DNA, the CDR3 is TGCAGCGTTGAAGATCATGGGCTAGCGGGAGCCAATGAGCAGTTCTTC. The rearrangement joins TRBV29-1 to TRBJ2-1; 10 bases are a match to TRBD2. Per germline, CDR1 SQVTM and CDR2 ANQGSEA. The CDR3 has 16 amino acids. Germline trimming cut 0 bases from V and 6 bases from J; bases unmatched to any gene: 8.